This T cell receptor (beta chain) was identified during a study of shared clonotypes between healthy human individuals. The assay used deep level. The data were produced by immunoSEQ multiplex PCR, yet TCRdb's version contains in-frame clones alone and is incomplete. The sample yields about 2.3 million clones, roughly 92% seen once. Study observations and caveats: What rarefaction showed was incomplete sorted-subset sequencing despite large depth.

Everyone who donated was a Caucasian adult who lived in Nashville, Tennessee. The CDR3 consists of 15 residues. Germline assignment: CDR1 SEHNR and CDR2 FQNEAQ (reference sequence). V shed 1 base and J 10 bases; nucleotides not matched to a gene: 7. Worth noting for this clone: The antigen remains undetermined.

The sequence came from a man younger than 35 in good health. Some clones in this sample may be carry-over from other donors' samples. The rearrangement joins TRBV7-9 to TRBJ1-4; 9 nucleotides line up with TRBD1. Sequences were obtained from naive CD4+ T cells from PBMCs. The subset here: CD45RA+ positively selected. CDR3 residues: CASSLGKTGGGKLFF. CDR3 DNA: TGTGCCAGCAGCTTAGGAAAAACAGGGGGCGGAAAACTGTTTTTT.